The text below deals with one T cell receptor beta chain. What it recognizes is unknown. TCRdb keeps only in-frame clones here, not all; method: immunoSEQ multiplex PCR. The data hold 120,000 to 150,000 clones, with roughly 80% observed a single time. This CDR3 is built from 15 residues. Germline loops: CDR1 SEHNR, CDR2 FQNEAQ (reference sequence). Trimming cost V 5 bases and J 7 bases, with 15 bases left between them. These data originate in a study of T cell responses to AZD1222 COVID-19 vaccine. Study-wide results and caveats: Spike regions recognized by vaccine-associated CD4 TCRs spanned the protein, led by 160-218 and 743-854. Spike-specific TCRs gained breadth and depth after people received two AZD1222 doses.

This specimen was peripheral blood, taken on day 0 of MenACWY control vaccination. This TCR was sampled from an adult in good health. The J gene is TRBJ1-6, the V gene TRBV7-9, with D possibly being TRBD1 (6 bases). The chain's CDR3 is CASSTHRARNSPLHF. The CDR3 DNA sequence: TGTGCCAGCAGCACCCACAGGGCTCGAAATTCACCCCTCCACTTT.